This TCR beta chain was identified during a study of cytomegalovirus exposure and HLA in healthy donors (dated by TCRdb to 2017 to 2019). With regard to the full study: In an earlier analysis of around 540 of the donors, around 300 Gb of sequence data and approximately 120 million unique TCR beta sequences from about 179 million T cells were reported. Donor age, sex, ethnicity and CMV serostatus were collected together with the repertoire data. Of the 300 to 500 genotyped donors, 80% to 90% were placed in the genetic ancestry cluster associated with self-reported Caucasian donors. The study aimed to test whether signatures of past pathogen exposure could be identified by cataloging public T cell receptors. Approximately 310 gigabases of sequencing data and approximately 80 million unique TCR sequences were included in an early release covering around 600 HLA-typed donors. To study patterns of TCR occurrence, a later analysis re-analyzed previously published TCR beta repertoires from 600 to 750 donors and added high-resolution HLA genotyping. Every discovery cohort repertoire had been produced on one sequencing platform. Rather than drawing on any new phenotypic data, the later analysis identified candidate immune exposures from TCR beta sequences and the way those sequences occurred across donors. HLA typing covered class I and class II loci at four-digit resolution. On average, 235,054 unique TCR beta nucleotide sequences were sequenced per donor among 350 to 400 genotyped donors of the cohort, with approximately 18% of those sequences being non-productive. The study profiled the T cell repertoires of hundreds of subjects by immunosequencing and related them to cytomegalovirus serostatus. Along with the approximately 600-subject first cohort, a separate validation cohort of over a hundred different subjects was used. About 5 DR-DQ haplotypes were handled as single units for association and clustering, since linkage in the cohort was strong. To predict cytomegalovirus infection status, the study combined high-throughput TCR immunosequencing, statistical association of individual TCRs with disease status, and machine learning. The number of typed donors differed by locus: about 629-630 for A, B, C, DRB1 and DQB1; 500 to 550 for DQA1; 606 for DPA1; and some 450 for DPB1. In an earlier analysis of a few hundred of the donors, high-throughput TCR beta sequencing was used to judge whether each TCR beta V gene segment behaved as functional or pseudogenic. In a later genetic analysis, genome-wide SNP genotypes for about three fifths of the roughly 670 donors were used, and that subset was treated as a discovery cohort.

With regard to this clone: Its antigen is still unknown. Per-base quality was not reported, and no clone a single base away is much larger than it.

General findings and caveats noted by the study authors: Compared with equally common non-associated chains, HLA-associated TCR beta chains in a later analysis were more clonally expanded and had lower generation probabilities. A total of 150 to 200 TCR beta chains were listed by the study as associated with cytomegalovirus. The authors suggested that the approach could potentially be generalized to other disease states and immunological phenotypes. Presence/absence analyses assumed roughly uniform sequencing depth across donors, an assumption that may not hold. A cluster of highly shared sequence variants was judged likely to represent a technical artifact of the sequencing pipeline. Correlated functional status among segregating V segments might reflect linkage disequilibrium, but an unknown experimental factor could not be ruled out. In a later analysis, several top co-occurrence clusters were reported to appear linked to parvovirus B19, influenza, CMV and Epstein-Barr virus. Because some donors lacked HLA typing at each locus, the association tests relied only on the typed subset. Across donors, most TCR sequences were observed very rarely, whereas some public TCRs were present in many individuals. At a false discovery rate of 0.05, a later analysis linked under 20,000 TCR beta sequences to specific HLA alleles. Strong co-occurrence of HLA alleles, especially DR and DQ, made assigning TCR associations to individual alleles difficult. Most CMV-associated TCR beta chains appeared to be HLA-restricted in a later analysis, and the HLA associations seemed to be driven largely by CMV exposure. A further reported finding was that TCR beta sequences accurately predicted the HLA-A and HLA-B alleles for most subjects in the first cohort. Because the 87-base-pair reads could not distinguish some IMGT-functional V segments, including TRBV6-2 and TRBV6-3, those segments were excluded. The earlier analysis of some 540 of the donors excluded some 16 rarely observed V segments, including chromosome 9 orphons, because counts were too low. V-gene and J-gene trimming of TCR beta chains was associated with a missense DCLRE1C variant in a later genetic analysis, and the association was replicated in an independent cohort. In vitro tests confirmed that a few of the cytomegalovirus-associated TCR beta chains recognize cytomegalovirus antigens. A later analysis found that TCR association rates varied across HLA loci, with DRB1 alleles showing the most associated TCRs and HLA-C alleles the fewest. In an earlier analysis of approximately 600 of the donors, most TCR beta V segments were observed in productive rearrangements about 87% or about 30% of the time, broadly matching IMGT annotations. In a later genetic analysis, fewer N-insertions in productive TCRs were reported among donors in an Asian-associated ancestry cluster than the approximately 670-donor mean. In this cohort, only TCR beta chains were sequenced, and detectable features were limited by the absence of alpha or paired-chain data. For the cohort, immune exposure information was limited to CMV serostatus. The classifier was reported to diagnose cytomegalovirus status with high specificity and sensitivity in both the original cohort and the validation cohort.

Based on the germline V gene, the CDR1 and CDR2 sequences are SGDLS and YYNGEE. Trimming leaves V shorter by 0 bases and J shorter by 8 bases, with the junction holding 7 bases beyond the gene matches. Reading from cysteine to phenylalanine, the CDR3 counts 16 amino acids. CDR3 DNA is the only sequence kept; it has 48 bases, read in frame from the first base. To prepare the library, the immunoSEQ multiplex PCR assay was applied. A mixture of 60 forward primers for TCR Vbeta segments and 13 reverse primers for TCR Jbeta segments was used in the multiplex PCR. The CDR3 region of rearranged TCR beta genes was amplified from genomic DNA with a multiplex PCR assay. The amplified TCR beta libraries were sequenced on the Illumina HiSeq System as 87-base-pair reads. On the study's bioinformatics: A later analysis tallied 80 million to 95 million unique TCR beta chains across the 640 or so repertoires, and some 10 million of those chains were shared by two or more donors. To remove PCR and sequencing errors, raw reads were error-corrected and collapsed into unique sequences using a nearest-neighbor algorithm that merged closely related sequences. To assign V, D and J gene segments, CDR3 sequences were aligned to IMGT reference sequences. For a sequence to be retained, a match of at least six nucleotides was required to both a V gene segment and a J gene segment. A rearrangement counted as productive if the CDR3 had no stop codons and remained in frame with V and J, and every other rearrangement counted as non-productive. CDR3 was defined according to IMGT convention as the region running from the second conserved V-encoded cysteine to the conserved J-encoded phenylalanine. Sequences without an unambiguous match to a single V gene segment were excluded from the earlier analysis of 500 to 700 of the donors. An earlier analysis of just under 600 of the donors called V segments functional above 56.7% productive rearrangements and segregating when the between-donor standard deviation exceeded 5%. To diagnose cytomegalovirus status from the catalog of TCR beta chain sequences, a statistical classification framework was built. A later analysis assigned V and J genes by comparing TCR nucleotide sequences with IMGT/GENE-DB human TR gene sequences. A later analysis assigned CDR3 sequences and most-parsimonious VDJ recombination scenarios with the TCRdist pipeline. In a later analysis, every TCR beta chain was defined by the combination of its CDR3 amino acid sequence and its V-gene family, and reads without a unique V-gene family were dropped. A later analysis removed 550 to 650 highly shared, low-generation-probability nucleotide sequences to deal with suspected cross-contamination and a sequencing artifact. In a later analysis, a clonal expansion index for each public chain was calculated from normalized within-repertoire ranks of inferred template counts. In a later analysis, generation probabilities were computed with a VDJ recombination model fitted to out-of-frame rearrangements, and the resulting probabilities were checked against IGoR. Hypergeometric tests were used in a later analysis to score TCR-TCR, TCR-HLA and TCR-CMV co-occurrence, with a repertoire-size bias correction applied to the TCR pairs. A later analysis estimated false discovery rates by permuting HLA or CMV assignments 20 times. In a later analysis, co-occurring TCRs were grouped using DBSCAN, with TCRdist sequence similarity added in when clustering inside HLA-allele-positive subsets. For co-occurrence clustering, repertoires with fewer than 30,000 or more than 120,000 public chains were excluded, along with four to six repertoires with anomalous nucleotide sharing. The immuneACCESS repertoire file appears here via TCRdb, limited to in-frame rearrangements. These files lack a portion of the clones; in checked studies, under half of the deficit traces to unresolved V genes, and the cause of the others is not known. D and trimming come from the DNA, and the V and J calls and clone size come from that table. Here the sample has 120,000 to 150,000 clones; over 70% occur a single time. Approximately 6.9% of the sample is held by the ten biggest clonotypes.

The cohort consisted of some 730 healthy bone marrow donors. All cohort members were sampled while nominally healthy, although unrecorded immune exposures were likely present. The donor tested CMV seropositive, placing the donor among the roughly 300 seropositive members of the cohort. Every donor gave a peripheral blood sample, and the peripheral blood mononuclear cells from that sample were used for TCR beta sequencing. The Qiagen DNeasy Blood Extraction Kit was used to extract genomic DNA from the blood cell samples. The rearrangement joined TRBV9 to TRBJ1-4, with 10 bases aligning to TRBD1. Sequencing was performed on PBMCs. The sequence was collected from a woman aged 40 to 49 in good health and CMV-seropositive. The base sequence is TGTGCCAGCAGCGTAGCTTTGGGGACAGGGGACGAAAAACTGTTTTTT. The encoded protein is CASSVALGTGDEKLFF. The full variable domain, with segments outside the CDR3 supplied by the reference TRBV9 and TRBJ1-4 proteins, appears as DSGVTQTPKHLITATGQRVTLRCSPRSGDLSVYWYQQSLDQGLQFLIQYYNGEERAKGNILERFSAQQFPDLHSELNLSSLELGDSALYFCASSVALGTGDEKLFFGSGTQLSVL.